This TCR beta chain was obtained from a study of blood T cell repertoires in COVID-19. About the research overall: The study drew acute and convalescent COVID-19 samples from the United States, Italy and Spain. In each case, the material was cDNA or gDNA derived from T cells, B-cell-depleted T cells, or PBMCs.

CDR3 length: 17 residues. After removal of 6 bases from V and 1 base from J, the junction contained 14 bases not matched to a gene. Germline V gives CDR1 MNHEY, CDR2 SVGEGT. Authors' processing steps: Estimation of nucleated cell counts was performed using reference gene primer amplification. Libraries were prepared by immunoSEQ multiplex PCR; TCRdb keeps only in-frame clonotypes and omits some of them. V, J and clone size were drawn from that table, and D and trimming were deduced from the DNA. The sample comprises about 45,000 clones, roughly 88% of which are singletons, and 31% rests with the top ten.

Sequenced: peripheral blood. The chain employs TRBV6-2 or TRBV6-3 and TRBJ2-5; 7 nucleotides match TRBD1. The sequence derives from a woman of 80 years or more with acute or convalescent COVID-19. The CDR3 loop reads CASSRPRSWDSQETQYF. The CDR3 DNA is TGTGCCAGCAGCCGCCCTCGGAGCTGGGACAGCCAAGAGACCCAGTACTTC.